These 14 T cell receptor beta chains were sequenced from one sample in a study of T cell changes during pregnancy in multiple sclerosis. Method: immunoSEQ multiplex PCR; TCRdb's copy keeps in-frame clones and lacks some. The data contain more than 70,000 clones, approximately 89% of them singletons. The sequences come from peripheral blood, collected before pregnancy. Receptors were obtained from a female donor with multiple sclerosis, enrolled in a pregnancy study.

V usage is TRBV19 and J usage is TRBJ2-2; 7 nucleotides match TRBD1. J lost 8 bases, V lost 1 base, and 7 bases had no gene match. Germline loops: CDR1 LNHDA, CDR2 SQIVND (reference sequence). This CDR3 spans 15 amino acids. The CDR3 spells CASSIGRQGAGELFF. Written as DNA, the CDR3 is TGTGCCAGTAGTATAGGCCGACAGGGAGCAGGGGAGCTGTTTTTT.

The chain uses TRBV30 and TRBJ2-1; tentatively, D is TRBD2 (5 bases). The CDR3 is 14 residues long. Trimming stripped 6 bases from V and 4 bases from J, with 16 bases between. Germline CDR1 is GTSNPN and CDR2 is SVGIG (reference sequence). The CDR3 is CACSPGIKYNEQFF. The CDR3 DNA reads as TGTGCCTGCTCGCCGGGGATTAAATACAATGAGCAGTTCTTC.

This clone was detected once. V and J are TRBV6-1 and TRBJ2-5; weak D call: TRBD2 (5 bases). Trimming shortened V by 2 bases and J by 5 bases, and 6 bases separated the two germline ends. There are 12 residues in the CDR3. The germline V gene encodes CDR1 MNHNS and CDR2 SASEGT. The CDR3 reads CASSERRETQYF. In nucleotides, the CDR3 is TGTGCCAGCAGTGAACGGAGGGAGACCCAGTACTTC.

Only one count was recorded for this clone. The gene calls are TRBV9 and TRBJ2-5; TRBD1 is a possible D gene (6 bases). The CDR3 has 15 residues. The germline gives CDR1 SGDLS, CDR2 YYNGEE. Deletions cut 3 bases from V and 1 base from J, with 13 bases between. In DNA form, the CDR3 reads TGTGCCAGCAGCGGAGGGACAAGCTTCCAAGAGACCCAGTACTTC. This sequence encodes CASSGGTSFQETQYF.

This chain links TRBV10-3 with TRBJ2-5; the D gene is possibly TRBD2 (6 bases). Germline V gene lookup returns CDR1 ENHRY and CDR2 SYGVKD. The V and J ends lost 4 bases and 5 bases respectively, with 8 bases between them. CDR3 size: 12 residues. In DNA form, the CDR3 reads TGTGCCATCAGTGGTGGAGGGGAGACCCAGTACTTC. Translated, it gives CAISGGGETQYF.

This chain links TRBV29-1 with TRBJ2-5; 7 bases align to TRBD1. Germline V gene sequence: CDR1 SQVTM, CDR2 ANQGSEA. This CDR3 is 14 amino acids long. V shed 7 bases and J 7 bases; nucleotides not matched to a gene: 15. The CDR3 reads CSADYRGSKGTQYF. The CDR3 DNA reads as TGCAGCGCTGACTACAGGGGCTCAAAGGGGACCCAGTACTTC.

The chain carries TRBV19 and TRBJ2-3; tentative D call: TRBD2 (5 bases). The CDR3 sequence is 13 residues long. Germline V CDR1 and CDR2: LNHDA, SQIVND (reference sequence). V was trimmed by 5 bases and J by 6 bases, leaving 12 bases between them. CDR3 in DNA: TGTGCCAGTAGTGCCCGACTACTGGATACGCAGTATTTT. Protein product: CASSARLLDTQYF.

The chain couples TRBV2 to TRBJ2-1, with 11 nucleotides matching TRBD2. This CDR3 contains 15 residues. V was pared by 2 bases and J by 9 bases, with 6 bases of the junction left unmatched. Germline CDR1 and CDR2: SNHLY and FYNNEI. The CDR3 reads CASSEPSGGIAEQFF. The DNA for the CDR3 is TGTGCCAGCAGTGAACCTAGCGGGGGGATTGCTGAGCAGTTCTTC.

This clone was seen a single time. This rearrangement joins TRBV5-5 to TRBJ2-5; 7 positions match TRBD1. The CDR3 extends over 16 amino acids. Germline V CDR1 and CDR2: SGHKS, YYEKEE (reference sequence). With V trimmed by 3 bases and J by 1 base, 9 bases remained unmatched. CDR3 protein: CASSYNRGLGQETQYF. CDR3 bases: TGTGCCAGCAGCTATAACAGGGGATTAGGCCAAGAGACCCAGTACTTC.

This chain connects TRBV29-1 to TRBJ2-5; D is perhaps TRBD1 (6 bases). The CDR3 loop spans 12 amino acids. Germline V gene sequence: CDR1 SQVTM, CDR2 ANQGSEA. Trimming cost V 5 bases and J 5 bases, with 12 bases left between them. Here the CDR3 DNA reads TGCAGCGTTACGATGCAGGGGGAGACCCAGTACTTC. Its translation: CSVTMQGETQYF.

Here the CDR3 reads CASSEYSINQPQHF. The CDR3 DNA is TGTGCCAGCAGTGAGTACTCCATAAATCAGCCCCAGCATTTT. The V and J genes are TRBV6-5 and TRBJ1-5; D is unresolved. This CDR3 comprises 14 residues. V gave up 5 bases and J gave up 4 bases, with 12 bases separating them. CDR1 and CDR2 from the germline V gene are MNHEY and SVGAGI.

This rearrangement joins TRBV7-6 to TRBJ2-1; 7 bases are a match to TRBD1. The ends lost 1 base at V and 0 bases at J; junction bases unmatched: 9. The germline CDR1 and CDR2 sequences are SGHVS and FNYEAQ. The CDR3 runs to 18 residues. CDR3 nucleotide sequence: TGTGCCAGCAGCTTAGAACGCGAGTCAGGGGGCTCCTACAATGAGCAGTTCTTC. Protein: CASSLERESGGSYNEQFF.

The rearrangement uses TRBV6-1 and TRBJ1-3; a weak D match, TRBD1 (5 bases). Germline values: CDR1 MNHNS, CDR2 SASEGT. This CDR3 contains 15 residues. The ends were cut back, 7 bases at V and 1 base at J, with 14 bases in the middle. The CDR3 loop reads CASILGGESGNTIYF. In DNA form, the CDR3 reads TGTGCCAGCATCCTCGGGGGGGAGTCTGGAAACACCATATATTTT.

This chain links TRBV28 with TRBJ1-5, with a possible D match to TRBD1 (5 bases). CDR3 length equals 13 residues. Germline CDR1 and CDR2: MDHEN and SYDVKM. Trimming took off 4 bases at V and 6 bases at J, with 10 bases between the two ends. Written as DNA, the CDR3 is TGTGCCAGCAGTTGGGGGGTCGGTCAGCCCCAGCATTTT. Translating it yields CASSWGVGQPQHF.